This is a list of T cell receptor beta chains from one sample in a study of CD8+CD57+ T cells in acquired aplastic anemia. TCRdb re-derived calls from the reads in MiXCR, one entry per CDR3 protein. The sample shows about 150,000 distinct CDR3 sequences, less than 60% of them seen only once. The source material was sorted CD4+, CD8+, or CD8+CD57+ T cells (not recorded which) from PBMCs. These receptor sequences come from a human donor with aplastic anemia. The CDR3 runs from the conserved cysteine through the conserved F or W. The D gene is left open where the match is weak. Size tells how often a clone was seen (once, few, many) or the class of an expanded clone, and some rows leave it out.

D gene | J gene | clone size | CDR3 length | V gene | CDR3 protein | CDR3 DNA
TRBD1 | TRBJ2-1 | - | 16 | TRBV25-1 | CASSAGQGASLDEQFF | TGTGCCAGCAGTGCGGGACAGGGGGCAAGTTTGGATGAGCAGTTCTTC
- | TRBJ2-5 | - | 13 | TRBV9 | CASSVTNQETQYF | TGTGCCAGCAGCGTGACAAACCAAGAGACCCAGTACTTC
- | TRBJ2-5 | many | 12 | TRBV6-1 | CASTEGGETQYF | TGTGCCAGCACCGAGGGGGGAGAGACCCAGTACTTC
- | TRBJ1-2 | - | 13 | TRBV24-1 | CATSVDNYYGYTF | TGTGCCACCAGTGTTGACAACTACTATGGCTACACCTTC
- | TRBJ2-5 | many | 15 | TRBV5-1 | CASSPNPAPSETQYF | TGCGCCAGCAGCCCAAATCCGGCACCCTCGGAGACCCAGTACTTC
TRBD2 | TRBJ2-4 | - | 17 | TRBV25-1 | CASRLVAAGPSKNIQYF | TGTGCCAGCAGGCTAGTAGCAGCGGGGCCGTCTAAAAACATTCAGTACTTC
- | TRBJ2-7 | many | 17 | TRBV12-3/TRBV12-4 | CASSLGGFGPSSYEQYF | TGTGCCAGCAGTTTAGGTGGGTTTGGACCAAGCAGCTACGAGCAGTACTTC
TRBD1 | TRBJ2-1 | many | 16 | TRBV11-1 | CASSYPGQGSYNEQFF | TGTGCCAGCAGTTATCCGGGACAGGGCTCCTACAATGAGCAGTTCTTC
- | TRBJ1-4 | - | 15 | TRBV10-3 | CAISPTGTVNEKLFF | TGTGCCATCAGTCCTACCGGGACGGTGAATGAAAAACTGTTTTTT
TRBD2 | TRBJ2-7 | once | 15 | TRBV20-1 | CSASGGLRSSYEQYF | TGCAGTGCTAGCGGGGGACTAAGGAGCTCCTACGAGCAGTACTTC
- | TRBJ2-2 | many | 13 | TRBV29-1 | CSVEPENTGELFF | TGCAGCGTTGAACCAGAGAACACCGGGGAGCTGTTTTTT
- | TRBJ2-1 | - | 21 | TRBV11-1 | CASSLASVKWPGPSSYNEQFF | TGTGCCAGCAGCTTAGCTTCGGTGAAGTGGCCGGGACCGAGCTCCTACAATGAGCAGTTCTTC
- | TRBJ2-7 | few | 16 | TRBV27 | CASSYPGGTGSYEQYF | TGTGCCAGCAGTTATCCCGGGGGGACAGGCTCCTACGAGCAGTACTTC
- | TRBJ1-2 | many | 13 | TRBV6-2/TRBV6-3 | CASSPGIDNGYTF | TGTGCCAGCAGCCCCGGGATCGACAACGGCTACACCTTC
- | TRBJ2-6 | - | 14 | TRBV2 | CASSAFSGANVLTF | TGTGCCAGCAGTGCATTCTCTGGGGCCAACGTCCTGACTTTC
- | TRBJ2-3 | - | 11 | TRBV6-1 | CASRVGDTQYF | TGTGCCAGCAGGGTGGGCGATACGCAGTATTTT
TRBD2 | TRBJ2-2 | many | 14 | TRBV6-4 | CASSDQTSSGELFF | TGTGCCAGCAGTGACCAGACTAGCTCCGGGGAGCTGTTTTTT
- | TRBJ2-1 | - | 16 | TRBV9 | CASSQSDGTPYNEQFF | TGTGCCAGCAGCCAATCAGATGGGACACCGTACAATGAGCAGTTCTTC
TRBD2 | TRBJ2-1 | many | 14 | TRBV20-1 | CSARWTSGHNEQFF | TGCAGTGCTAGGTGGACTAGCGGACACAATGAGCAGTTCTTC
TRBD1 | TRBJ1-2 | - | 16 | TRBV25-1 | CASTSDLPGQGYGYTF | TGTGCCAGCACATCAGACTTACCGGGACAGGGGTATGGCTACACCTTC
TRBD1 | TRBJ1-5 | many | 16 | TRBV15 | CATSREDRDSNQPQHF | TGTGCCACCAGCAGAGAAGACAGGGATAGCAATCAGCCCCAGCATTTT
- | TRBJ1-5 | - | 15 | TRBV11-3 | CASSLYVDGNQPQHF | TGTGCCAGCAGCTTATACGTGGACGGCAATCAGCCCCAGCATTTT
- | TRBJ2-1 | many | 16 | TRBV24-1 | CATSGPGWGRGNEQFF | TGTGCCACCAGTGGCCCCGGGTGGGGGCGCGGTAATGAGCAGTTCTTC
- | TRBJ1-6 | - | 17 | TRBV6-1 | CASHKVGRGPLGSPLHF | TGTGCCAGCCATAAAGTAGGGCGGGGACCCTTGGGGTCACCCCTCCACTTT
- | TRBJ1-3 | many | 16 | TRBV20-1 | CSAPRGGEIAGNTIYF | TGCAGTGCCCCCCGGGGCGGAGAAATTGCTGGAAACACCATATATTTT
TRBD1 | TRBJ1-2 | - | 14 | TRBV7-2 | CASSSGQALYGYTF | TGTGCCAGCAGCTCAGGACAGGCTCTATATGGCTACACCTTC